A selection of T cell receptor beta chains follows, all from one sample in a study of blood T cell repertoires in COVID-19. Method: immunoSEQ multiplex PCR; TCRdb's copy keeps in-frame clones and lacks some. This sample has 200,000 to 250,000 clones, with approximately 80% found just once. The source material was peripheral blood. The receptor set was obtained from a human donor in a cohort sampled during active COVID-19. The CDR3 runs from the conserved cysteine through the conserved F or W. Fields, in order: D gene, CDR3 length, V gene, J gene, clone size, CDR3 DNA, CDR3 protein. A D gene is named only where the DNA matches it firmly. The size entry is marked missing in some rows and otherwise reads once, few, many or a size class.

D: NA; length: 17; V: TRBV28; J: TRBJ2-2; size: few; DNA: TGTGCCAGCAGTTTAGGCACGAGGACAGTCTTGACCGGGGAGCTGTTTTTT; CDR3: CASSLGTRTVLTGELFF
D: TRBD1; length: 15; V: TRBV30; J: TRBJ1-3; size: NA; DNA: TGTGCCTGGAAGGGACAGGGGGCGGAAGGAAACACCATATATTTT; CDR3: CAWKGQGAEGNTIYF
D: NA; length: 15; V: TRBV2; J: TRBJ2-2; size: NA; DNA: TGTGCCAGCAGTGAAACGGGGTTAGACACCGGGGAGCTGTTTTTT; CDR3: CASSETGLDTGELFF
D: NA; length: 12; V: TRBV6-1; J: TRBJ2-7; size: NA; DNA: TGTGCCAGCAGTGATCGGTGGTACGAGCAGTACTTC; CDR3: CASSDRWYEQYF
D: NA; length: 14; V: TRBV5-4; J: TRBJ2-1; size: few; DNA: TGTGCCAGCGCGATCGACCTCCTGGAGTTTGAGCAGTTCTTC; CDR3: CASAIDLLEFEQFF
D: NA; length: 13; V: TRBV15; J: TRBJ2-7; size: NA; DNA: TGTGCCACCAGCAGGTCCACCAGGGCCGAGCAGTACTTC; CDR3: CATSRSTRAEQYF
D: TRBD1; length: 13; V: TRBV6-5; J: TRBJ2-7; size: NA; DNA: TGTGCCAGCAGTTCCCGACAGGGCCTAGAGCAGTACTTC; CDR3: CASSSRQGLEQYF
D: NA; length: 12; V: TRBV7-9; J: TRBJ1-1; size: NA; DNA: TGTGCCAGCAGCTTTCCGGGGACTGAAGCTTTCTTT; CDR3: CASSFPGTEAFF
D: TRBD1; length: 14; V: TRBV5-1; J: TRBJ1-2; size: NA; DNA: TGCGCCAGCAGCCTCGGACAGGGGAATCCTGGCTACACCTTC; CDR3: CASSLGQGNPGYTF
D: NA; length: 13; V: TRBV12-3/TRBV12-4; J: TRBJ1-2; size: NA; DNA: TGTGCCAGCAGTTTATCAGCTAACTATGGCTACACCTTC; CDR3: CASSLSANYGYTF
D: NA; length: 12; V: TRBV29-1; J: TRBJ1-4; size: NA; DNA: TGCAGCGCCCGAGCCGGGGGTGAAAAACTGTTTTTT; CDR3: CSARAGGEKLFF
D: NA; length: 15; V: TRBV3-1/TRBV3-2; J: TRBJ1-1; size: few; DNA: TGTGCCAGCAGCCACAGGGGAGGGCGCGACACTGAAGCTTTCTTT; CDR3: CASSHRGGRDTEAFF
D: TRBD1; length: 13; V: TRBV29-1; J: TRBJ2-5; size: NA; DNA: TGCAGCGGTCGACAGGGTTTAAGGGAGACCCAGTACTTC; CDR3: CSGRQGLRETQYF
D: TRBD1; length: 15; V: TRBV30; J: TRBJ1-2; size: NA; DNA: TGTGCTGGGGGGCGGGGATCGACAGGGCGCTATGGCTACACCTTC; CDR3: CAGGRGSTGRYGYTF
D: NA; length: 15; V: TRBV19; J: TRBJ1-1; size: few; DNA: TGTGCCAGTAGTATCCATCTGGGGACTGACACTGAAGCTTTCTTT; CDR3: CASSIHLGTDTEAFF
D: NA; length: 16; V: TRBV5-1; J: TRBJ1-1; size: NA; DNA: TGCGCCAGCAGCTTGGTCCCCCTCGCGATGAACACTGAAGCTTTCTTT; CDR3: CASSLVPLAMNTEAFF
D: TRBD2; length: 17; V: TRBV19; J: TRBJ2-1; size: NA; DNA: TGTGCCAGTAGTATCCTACGTGGGGGACTAGCGTGGAATGAGCAGTTCTTC; CDR3: CASSILRGGLAWNEQFF
D: TRBD1; length: 13; V: TRBV18; J: TRBJ1-4; size: NA; DNA: TGTGCCAGCTCGGGGGGACAGAATGAAAAACTGTTTTTT; CDR3: CASSGGQNEKLFF
D: NA; length: 15; V: TRBV21-1; J: TRBJ2-5; size: NA; DNA: TGTGCCAGCAGCAAAGACGGGGGGGCGGAGGAGACCCAGTACTTC; CDR3: CASSKDGGAEETQYF
D: TRBD1; length: 17; V: TRBV5-1; J: TRBJ2-7; size: NA; DNA: TGCGCCAGCAGCTTGGAGGGACAGGGGGTAATAGCCTACGAGCAGTACTTC; CDR3: CASSLEGQGVIAYEQYF
D: TRBD1; length: 16; V: TRBV2; J: TRBJ1-4; size: NA; DNA: TGTGCCAGCCGGGACAGGGAGGGTATCGGATTTGAAAAACTGTTTTTT; CDR3: CASRDREGIGFEKLFF
D: NA; length: 16; V: TRBV7-3; J: TRBJ2-1; size: NA; DNA: TGTGCCAGCAGCCGCGATCGAGATAGCGGAGACAATGAGCAGTTCTTC; CDR3: CASSRDRDSGDNEQFF
D: NA; length: 13; V: TRBV7-9; J: TRBJ1-3; size: NA; DNA: TGTGCCAGCAGCTTAGACGTTACAGACACCATATATTTT; CDR3: CASSLDVTDTIYF
D: NA; length: 15; V: TRBV11-3; J: TRBJ1-1; size: NA; DNA: TGTGCCAGCAGCTTACAGGGAGGGTTGAACACTGAAGCTTTCTTT; CDR3: CASSLQGGLNTEAFF
D: NA; length: 15; V: TRBV3-1/TRBV3-2; J: TRBJ2-3; size: NA; DNA: TGTGCCAGCAGCCAAGAAGGCCTAGCCGGAGATACGCAGTATTTT; CDR3: CASSQEGLAGDTQYF
D: TRBD2; length: 16; V: TRBV4-2; J: TRBJ2-5; size: NA; DNA: TGTGCCAGCAGCCAAAACAAGATCCGGGGGGAAGAGACCCAGTACTTC; CDR3: CASSQNKIRGEETQYF
D: NA; length: 13; V: TRBV5-4; J: TRBJ2-1; size: NA; DNA: TGTGCCAGCAGCGGCGGGTCGTCGGATGAGCAGTTCTTC; CDR3: CASSGGSSDEQFF
D: TRBD1; length: 15; V: TRBV5-1; J: TRBJ1-2; size: NA; DNA: TGCGCCAGCAGCTTGTGGACAGGGAGGGAAGATGGCTACACCTTC; CDR3: CASSLWTGREDGYTF
D: NA; length: 12; V: TRBV7-2; J: TRBJ2-7; size: NA; DNA: TGTGCCAGCAGCTCCGACGGGAGCGAGCAGTACTTC; CDR3: CASSSDGSEQYF
D: NA; length: 13; V: TRBV19; J: TRBJ1-1; size: few; DNA: TGTGCCAGCCAGGGACACCGGAACACTGAAGCTTTCTTT; CDR3: CASQGHRNTEAFF
D: NA; length: 15; V: TRBV5-4; J: TRBJ2-5; size: NA; DNA: TGTGCCAGCAGCTTGGGGCGGGGAAACCAAGAGACCCAGTACTTC; CDR3: CASSLGRGNQETQYF
D: TRBD1; length: 21; V: TRBV18; J: TRBJ1-6; size: NA; DNA: TGTGCCAGCTCACTACTAAATTCCGGGACAGTGAAGCCGATCTATAATTCACCCCTCCACTTT; CDR3: CASSLLNSGTVKPIYNSPLHF
D: TRBD1; length: 13; V: TRBV5-6; J: TRBJ2-5; size: NA; DNA: TGTGCCAGCAAAGGACAGGGTCTGGAGACCCAGTACTTC; CDR3: CASKGQGLETQYF
D: TRBD1; length: 12; V: TRBV6-5; J: TRBJ1-3; size: NA; DNA: TGTGCCAGCAGTTGGACAGGGGACACCATATATTTT; CDR3: CASSWTGDTIYF
D: TRBD1; length: 13; V: TRBV5-6; J: TRBJ2-3; size: NA; DNA: TGTGCCAGCGGGACAGGGAGCCCAGATACGCAGTATTTT; CDR3: CASGTGSPDTQYF
D: TRBD2; length: 14; V: TRBV5-1; J: TRBJ2-5; size: few; DNA: TGCGCCAGCAGCGCCGGACTAGCGGGAGAGACCCAGTACTTC; CDR3: CASSAGLAGETQYF
D: TRBD1; length: 15; V: TRBV3-1/TRBV3-2; J: TRBJ1-2; size: NA; DNA: TGTGCCAGCAGCCAGGTGGGACAGTCGCCCTATGGCTACACCTTC; CDR3: CASSQVGQSPYGYTF
D: TRBD2; length: 16; V: TRBV11-3; J: TRBJ2-2; size: NA; DNA: TGTGCCAGCAGCCAGCGGACTAGCGGGAACACCGGGGAGCTGTTTTTT; CDR3: CASSQRTSGNTGELFF
D: TRBD1; length: 14; V: TRBV24-1; J: TRBJ2-7; size: NA; DNA: TGTGCCACCAGTGATATTGGGACAGGGGGCGAGCAGTACTTC; CDR3: CATSDIGTGGEQYF
D: NA; length: 12; V: TRBV5-4; J: TRBJ1-2; size: NA; DNA: TGTGCCAGCAGCATGGACAGCTATGGCTACACCTTC; CDR3: CASSMDSYGYTF
D: NA; length: 14; V: TRBV10-3; J: TRBJ1-5; size: NA; DNA: TGTGCCATCAGGGACCGAAGCGGCTCACAGCCCCAGCATTTT; CDR3: CAIRDRSGSQPQHF
D: TRBD1; length: 14; V: TRBV19; J: TRBJ1-1; size: NA; DNA: TGTGCCAGTAGGGGACAGTTTTTGAACACTGAAGCTTTCTTT; CDR3: CASRGQFLNTEAFF
D: NA; length: 15; V: TRBV7-2; J: TRBJ2-3; size: NA; DNA: TGTGCCAGCAGCCGTCGCGAGGGTTTGATAGATACGCAGTATTTT; CDR3: CASSRREGLIDTQYF
D: NA; length: 14; V: TRBV5-8; J: TRBJ1-2; size: NA; DNA: TGTGCCAGCAGTCGGACAGTAACTAACTATGGCTACACCTTC; CDR3: CASSRTVTNYGYTF
D: TRBD2; length: 16; V: TRBV7-2; J: TRBJ2-5; size: NA; DNA: TGTGCCAGCAGCGAAACTTTAGCGGGAGCGGGGGGGACCCAGTACTTC; CDR3: CASSETLAGAGGTQYF
D: NA; length: 14; V: TRBV18; J: TRBJ1-2; size: NA; DNA: TGTGCCAGCTCACCAGAGACAGGTCTTCATGGCTACACCTTC; CDR3: CASSPETGLHGYTF
D: NA; length: 15; V: TRBV6-2/TRBV6-3; J: TRBJ2-1; size: NA; DNA: TGTGCCAGCAGTTGGGTGCCAGGGGCCTACAATGAGCAGTTCTTC; CDR3: CASSWVPGAYNEQFF
D: NA; length: 13; V: TRBV28; J: TRBJ1-2; size: NA; DNA: TGTGCCAGCAGTTTAATGGTGAGCTATGGCTACACCTTC; CDR3: CASSLMVSYGYTF
D: TRBD1; length: 14; V: TRBV5-1; J: TRBJ1-6; size: NA; DNA: TGCGCCAGCAGCGCAGGACAGGGCAATTCACCCCTCCACTTT; CDR3: CASSAGQGNSPLHF
D: NA; length: 16; V: TRBV15; J: TRBJ1-5; size: NA; DNA: TGTGCCACCAGCAGAGCTACAGGCTATAGCAATCAGCCCCAGCATTTT; CDR3: CATSRATGYSNQPQHF